One and the same sample provided the 18 T cell receptor beta chains below, sequenced in a study of molecular identifiers for immune sequencing clone quantification. A single record per CDR3 protein comes from TCRdb applying MiXCR to the PCR reads. The sample comprises approximately 36,000 distinct CDR3 sequences, about 18% of which are singletons, and less than 8.5% rests with the top ten. The material sequenced was naive CD8+ T cells from blood, with Jurkat cell RNA spiked in. Subset specified: FACS-sorted CD8+CD4-CCR7+CD45RA+ naive T cells. These receptors all stem from a human donor in good health. Some libraries in this study had Jurkat cell RNA spiked in.

The table lists this clonotype with many counts. The chain carries TRBV7-2 and TRBJ2-3; D unresolved. Germline V gene lookup returns CDR1 SGHTA and CDR2 FQGNSA. This CDR3 has 13 amino acids. V lost 6 bases and J 2 bases, leaving 9 bases between the germline ends. The DNA for the CDR3 is TGTGCCAGCAGGGCCGGAGCCACAGATACGCAGTATTTT. Translation gives CASRAGATDTQYF.

This clonotype showed up many times. The CDR3 loop is CASSLVETRNEQFF. The DNA of the CDR3 is TGTGCCAGCAGCTTAGTAGAGACTAGAAATGAGCAGTTCTTC. The gene calls are TRBV13 and TRBJ2-1, with D maybe TRBD2 (6 bases). The CDR3 is made up of 14 amino acids. V was shortened by 1 base and J by 7 bases, with 11 bases between the two germline ends. Germline V gives CDR1 PRHDT, CDR2 FYEKMQ (reference sequence).

The rearrangement uses TRBV11-3 and TRBJ2-1; D not resolved. Germline V gene lookup returns CDR1 SGHNT and CDR2 YENEEA. The length of the CDR3 is 13 residues. Trimming took 1 base from V and 6 from J, leaving 7 bases between them. CDR3 DNA sequence: TGTGCCAGCAGCTTAGCTAGGGCCAATGAGCAGTTCTTC. It translates to CASSLARANEQFF.

This clonotype was found many times. The chain carries TRBV12-3 or TRBV12-4 and TRBJ2-5; D may match TRBD1 or TRBD2 (7 bases each). The CDR3 length is 13 residues. V lost 6 bases and J 5 bases, leaving 13 bases between the germline ends. CDR3 residues: CASSYRGGETQYF. For the CDR3, the DNA is TGTGCCAGCAGCTACAGGGGAGGGGAGACCCAGTACTTC.

This clonotype was seen at least ten times. The gene calls are TRBV12-3 or TRBV12-4 and TRBJ2-7; no definite D call. The CDR3 is 13 residues long. Deletions cut 5 bases from V and 4 bases from J, with 12 bases between. The CDR3 sequence: CASSPLEGYEQYF. CDR3 coding DNA: TGTGCCAGCAGTCCCCTAGAAGGGTACGAGCAGTACTTC.

On this clonotype: With a much larger clone just one base away, this may be a read error. The chain is built from TRBV13 and TRBJ2-3, with D perhaps TRBD1 or TRBD2 (5 bases each). The germline CDR1 and CDR2 sequences are PRHDT and FYEKMQ (reference sequence). This CDR3 comprises 15 residues. For the CDR3, the DNA is TGTGCCGGCAGCTGGGGGAACTCCCAAACAGATACGCAGTATTTT. It specifies CAGSWGNSQTDTQYF.

The count of this clonotype is one. Being one base from a much bigger clone, this may be a read error. In DNA form, the CDR3 reads TGCAGTGCTAGAGGCACGACTAGCGGGAGGGCCTACGAGCAGTACTTC. Encoded protein: CSARGTTSGRAYEQYF. The chain uses TRBV20-1 and TRBJ2-7; 14 nucleotides agree with TRBD2. Trimming at V came to 1 base and at J to 2 bases, leaving 4 bases not matched to a gene. The CDR3 is made up of 16 amino acids. The germline gives CDR1 DFQATT, CDR2 SNEGSKA (reference sequence).

This clonotype was observed a few times. The rearrangement uses TRBV28 and TRBJ2-7; 9 positions agree with TRBD2. In germline, CDR1 is MDHEN, CDR2 SYDVKM. The junction had 12 bases not matched to a gene; V was cut back by 6 bases and J by 6 bases. This CDR3 is 15 amino acids long. The CDR3 DNA sequence: TGTGCCAGCAGCCCCCTGTTAGCGGGAGAGGGCGAGCAGTACTTC. Residues: CASSPLLAGEGEQYF.

This clonotype was observed many times. The CDR3 is CASSLSWRGRQHF. The CDR3, as DNA: TGTGCCAGCAGTTTATCGTGGAGGGGGCGCCAGCATTTT. The V call is TRBV27, the J call TRBJ1-5; 7 bases are a match to TRBD1. V was clipped by 0 bases and J by 12 bases; unmatched bases: 5. Germline CDR1 is MNHEY and CDR2 is SMNVEV (reference sequence). This CDR3 contains 13 residues.

This clonotype was observed many times. The CDR3 bases are TGTGCCAGCAGTTACTTTGGTCCCAGCTCCTACGAGCAGTACTTC. This gives the protein CASSYFGPSSYEQYF. V and J are TRBV27 and TRBJ2-7; D unresolved. Germline V lookup: CDR1 MNHEY, CDR2 SMNVEV (reference sequence). V shed 4 bases and J shed 0 bases, with 13 bases lying between them. The CDR3 is 15 residues long.

Sample share makes this clonotype medium-sized. The chain recombines TRBV7-2 with TRBJ2-5; no clear D. This CDR3 is built from 12 residues. V lost 5 bases and J 5 bases, leaving 9 bases between the germline ends. Germline-derived CDR1 and CDR2 are SGHTA and FQGNSA. CDR3 in amino acids: CASSPVGETQYF. CDR3 nucleotide sequence: TGTGCCAGCAGCCCGGTCGGTGAGACCCAGTACTTC.

This clonotype was counted ten times or more. The chain joins TRBV9 to TRBJ2-7, with 7 positions matching TRBD2. The CDR3 contains 14 residues. Looked up from germline, CDR1 is SGDLS and CDR2 is YYNGEE. After removal of 4 bases from V and 4 bases from J, the junction contained 8 bases not matched to a gene. The CDR3 sequence: CASSPASGVYEQYF. Written as DNA, the CDR3 is TGTGCCAGCAGCCCCGCTAGCGGAGTTTACGAGCAGTACTTC.

This clonotype was observed at least ten times. The rearrangement joins TRBV9 to TRBJ2-4, with 8 bases matching TRBD1. The CDR3 is made up of 16 amino acids. The ends lost 0 bases at V and 9 bases at J; junction bases unmatched: 11. Germline CDR1 is SGDLS and CDR2 is YYNGEE. The CDR3 DNA reads TGTGCCAGCAGCGTAGCCGCAGGACAGGGTGCGGTCATTCAGTACTTC. As protein: CASSVAAGQGAVIQYF.

This clonotype was found a few times. The chain is built from TRBV27 and TRBJ2-4; no clear D. Germline V gives CDR1 MNHEY, CDR2 SMNVEV (reference sequence). The CDR3 is made up of 15 amino acids. The V end was cut by 3 bases, the J end by 0 bases, with 9 bases between. In DNA form, the CDR3 reads TGTGCCAGCAGTTTTTCAACTATAGCCAAAAACATTCAGTACTTC. This translates into CASSFSTIAKNIQYF.

This sequence joins TRBV7-6 and TRBJ1-2; D gene uncertain. V was pared by 4 bases and J by 2 bases, with 8 bases between. CDR3 length: 13 amino acids. CDR1 is SGHVS, CDR2 FNYEAQ, per germline. CDR3 bases: TGTGCCAGCAGCTCGGGTCCCAACTATGGCTACACCTTC. Translated, it gives CASSSGPNYGYTF. Full variable domain (rest looked up from reference TRBV7-6 and TRBJ1-2): GAGVSQSPRYKVTKRGQDVALRCDPISGHVSLYWYRQALGQGPEFLTYFNYEAQQDKSGLPNDRFSAERPEGSISTLTIQRTEQRDSAMYRCASSSGPNYGYTFGSGTRLTVV.

This clonotype was seen only a few times. The V call is TRBV25-1, the J call TRBJ2-7; 14 bases are a match to TRBD2. Losses at the gene ends were 3 bases for V and 4 bases for J; bases not matched to a gene: 5. CDR3 length equals 16 residues. From germline, CDR1 is MGHDK and CDR2 SYGVNS. The CDR3 bases are TGTGCCAGCAGTGACCCGGGACTAGCGGGAGATTACGAGCAGTACTTC. Its translation: CASSDPGLAGDYEQYF.

The chain uses TRBV4-1 and TRBJ2-7; 12 positions match TRBD1. J lost 6 bases, V lost 0 bases, and 3 bases had no gene match. The CDR3 runs to 15 residues. Germline V gene lookup returns CDR1 MGHRA and CDR2 YSYEKL. CDR3 loop: CASSQEGTGGGEQYF. CDR3 coding DNA: TGCGCCAGCAGCCAAGAGGGGACAGGGGGCGGCGAGCAGTACTTC.

This clonotype was found a few times. The rearrangement uses TRBV29-1 and TRBJ2-2, with D uncertain. The CDR3 is made up of 13 amino acids. Germline assignment: CDR1 SQVTM and CDR2 ANQGSEA. Trimming left V 6 bases short and J 1 base short, with 9 bases between. The CDR3 reads CSVLVGNTGELFF. CDR3 in DNA: TGCAGCGTCCTGGTCGGGAACACCGGGGAGCTGTTTTTT.